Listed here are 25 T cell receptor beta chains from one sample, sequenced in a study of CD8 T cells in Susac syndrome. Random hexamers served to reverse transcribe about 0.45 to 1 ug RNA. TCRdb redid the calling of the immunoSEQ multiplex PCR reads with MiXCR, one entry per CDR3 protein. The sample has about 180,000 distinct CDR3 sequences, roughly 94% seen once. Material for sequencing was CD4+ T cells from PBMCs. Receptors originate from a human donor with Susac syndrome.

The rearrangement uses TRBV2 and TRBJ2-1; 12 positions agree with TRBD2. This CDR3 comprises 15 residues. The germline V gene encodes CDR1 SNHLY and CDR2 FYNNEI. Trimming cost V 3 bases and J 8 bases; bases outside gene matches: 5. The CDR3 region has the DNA TGTGCCAGCAGTGACGGACTAGCGGGGATCTATGAGCAGTTCTTC. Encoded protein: CASSDGLAGIYEQFF.

CDR3 DNA sequence: TGCAGCGCTCCCCGGACCCCCGGCGTGGATACGCAGTATTTT. Residues: CSAPRTPGVDTQYF. The chain combines TRBV29-1 with TRBJ2-3; D ambiguous. V was cut by 7 bases and J by 6 bases, with 20 bases left in between. Germline V gives CDR1 SQVTM, CDR2 ANQGSEA. This CDR3 is 14 amino acids long.

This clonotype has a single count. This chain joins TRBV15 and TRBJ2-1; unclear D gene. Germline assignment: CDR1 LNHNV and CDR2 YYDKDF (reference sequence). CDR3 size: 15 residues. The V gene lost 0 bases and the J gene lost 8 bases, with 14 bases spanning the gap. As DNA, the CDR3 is TGTGCCACCAGCAGAGACTCCTACCGTAGGGATGAGCAGTTCTTC. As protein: CATSRDSYRRDEQFF.

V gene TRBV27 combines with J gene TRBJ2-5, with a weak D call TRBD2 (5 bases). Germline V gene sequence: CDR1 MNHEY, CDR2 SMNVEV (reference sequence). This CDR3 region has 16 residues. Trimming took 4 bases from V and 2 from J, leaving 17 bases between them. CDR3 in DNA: TGTGCCAGCAGTTCGCGGGTGCTTGGGGTACAAGAGACCCAGTACTTC. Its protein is CASSSRVLGVQETQYF.

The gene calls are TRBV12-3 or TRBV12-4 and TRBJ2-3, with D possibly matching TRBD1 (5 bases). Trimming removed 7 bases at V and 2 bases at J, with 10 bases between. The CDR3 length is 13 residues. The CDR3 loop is CASNQGPTDTQYF. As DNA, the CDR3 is TGTGCCAGCAACCAGGGCCCCACAGATACGCAGTATTTT.

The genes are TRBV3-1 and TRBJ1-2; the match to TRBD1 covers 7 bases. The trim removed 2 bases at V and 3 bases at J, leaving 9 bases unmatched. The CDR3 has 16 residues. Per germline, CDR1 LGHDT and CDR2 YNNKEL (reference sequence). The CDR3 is CASSQSARGGDYGYTF. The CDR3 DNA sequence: TGTGCCAGCAGCCAATCTGCCCGAGGGGGCGACTATGGCTACACCTTC.

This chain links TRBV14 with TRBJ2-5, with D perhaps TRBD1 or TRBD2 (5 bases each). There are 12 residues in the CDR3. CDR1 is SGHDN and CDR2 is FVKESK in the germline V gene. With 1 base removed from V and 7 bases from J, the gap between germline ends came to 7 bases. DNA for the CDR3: TGTGCCAGCAGCCAAGCTGGGGGGACCCAGTACTTC. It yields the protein CASSQAGGTQYF.

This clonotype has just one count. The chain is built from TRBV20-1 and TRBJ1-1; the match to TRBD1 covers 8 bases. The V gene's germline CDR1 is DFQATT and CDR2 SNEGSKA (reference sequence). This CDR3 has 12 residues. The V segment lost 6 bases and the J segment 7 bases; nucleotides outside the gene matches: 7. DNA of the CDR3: TGCAGTGCCAGGGGACAGGAGGGTGAAGCTTTCTTT. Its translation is CSARGQEGEAFF.

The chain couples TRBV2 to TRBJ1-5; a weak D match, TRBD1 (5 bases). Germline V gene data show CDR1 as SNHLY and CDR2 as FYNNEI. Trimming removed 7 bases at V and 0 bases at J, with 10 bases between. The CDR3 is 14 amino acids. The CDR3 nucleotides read TGTGCCAGCAACCAGGGTTATAGCAATCAGCCCCAGCATTTT. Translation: CASNQGYSNQPQHF.

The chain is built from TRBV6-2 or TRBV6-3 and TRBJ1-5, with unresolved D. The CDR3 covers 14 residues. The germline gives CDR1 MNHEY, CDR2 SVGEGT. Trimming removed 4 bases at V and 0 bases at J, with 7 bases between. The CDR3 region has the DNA TGTGCCAGCAGTTTGATGGATAGCAATCAGCCCCAGCATTTT. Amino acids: CASSLMDSNQPQHF.

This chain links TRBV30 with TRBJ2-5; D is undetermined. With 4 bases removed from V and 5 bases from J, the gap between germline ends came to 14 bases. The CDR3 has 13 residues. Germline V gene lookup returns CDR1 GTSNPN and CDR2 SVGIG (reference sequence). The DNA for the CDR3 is TGTGCCTGGACCCAAGGCCTCTCTGAGACCCAGTACTTC. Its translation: CAWTQGLSETQYF. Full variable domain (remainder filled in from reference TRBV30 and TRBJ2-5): SQTIHQWPATLVQPVGSPLSLECTVEGTSNPNLYWYRQAAGRGLQLLFYSVGIGQISSEVPQNLSASRPQDRQFILSSKKLLLSDSGFYLCAWTQGLSETQYFGPGTRLLVL.

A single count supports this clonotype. CDR3: CASSEFGGASSTEAFF. In DNA, the CDR3 is TGTGCCAGCAGTGAGTTCGGGGGGGCATCCAGCACTGAAGCTTTCTTT. V usage is TRBV2 and J usage is TRBJ1-1, with D possibly matching TRBD1 (6 bases). The CDR3 length is 16 residues. CDR1 is SNHLY and CDR2 is FYNNEI in the germline V gene. Trimming took off 3 bases at V and 4 bases at J, with 18 bases between the two ends.

CDR3 loop: CASSVVGQGYNEQFF. DNA for the CDR3: TGTGCCAGCAGCGTAGTAGGACAGGGCTACAATGAGCAGTTCTTC. V and J are TRBV9 and TRBJ2-1, with 8 bases that match TRBD1. In germline, CDR1 is SGDLS, CDR2 YYNGEE. V lost 0 bases and J lost 3; bases outside the gene matches: 2. This CDR3 has 15 residues. Drawing the rest from reference TRBV9 and TRBJ2-1, the complete variable domain is DSGVTQTPKHLITATGQRVTLRCSPRSGDLSVYWYQQSLDQGLQFLIQYYNGEERAKGNILERFSAQQFPDLHSELNLSSLELGDSALYFCASSVVGQGYNEQFFGPGTRLTVL.

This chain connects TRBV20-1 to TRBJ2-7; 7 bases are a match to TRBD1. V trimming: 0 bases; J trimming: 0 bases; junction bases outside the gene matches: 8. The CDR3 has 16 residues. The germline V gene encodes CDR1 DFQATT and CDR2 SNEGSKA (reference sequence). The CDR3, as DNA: TGCAGTGCTAGAGATCGAGGACAGGAACCCTCCTACGAGCAGTACTTC. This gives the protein CSARDRGQEPSYEQYF.

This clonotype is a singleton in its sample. CDR3 DNA sequence: TGTGCCAGCAGCTTAAATCACCGCCTTGGGTCCGGGGAGCTGTTTTTT. Translation gives CASSLNHRLGSGELFF. The chain joins TRBV7-3 to TRBJ2-2; D is uncertain. Germline CDR1 is SGHTA and CDR2 is FQGTGA. V was shortened by 1 base and J by 6 bases, with 15 bases between the two germline ends. There are 16 residues in the CDR3.

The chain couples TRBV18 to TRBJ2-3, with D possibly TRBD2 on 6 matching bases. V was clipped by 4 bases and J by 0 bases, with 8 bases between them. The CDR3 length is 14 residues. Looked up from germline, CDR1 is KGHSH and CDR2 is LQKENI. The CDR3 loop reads CASSRTTSTDTQYF. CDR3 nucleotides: TGTGCCAGCTCACGGACTACGAGCACAGATACGCAGTATTTT.

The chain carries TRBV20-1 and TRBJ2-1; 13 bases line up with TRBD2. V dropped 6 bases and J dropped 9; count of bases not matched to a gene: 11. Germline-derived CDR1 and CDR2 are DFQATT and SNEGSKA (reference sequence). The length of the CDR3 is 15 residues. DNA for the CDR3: TGCAGTGCCAGGGTCCGTACTAGCGGGGGGGGTGAGCAGTTCTTC. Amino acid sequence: CSARVRTSGGGEQFF.

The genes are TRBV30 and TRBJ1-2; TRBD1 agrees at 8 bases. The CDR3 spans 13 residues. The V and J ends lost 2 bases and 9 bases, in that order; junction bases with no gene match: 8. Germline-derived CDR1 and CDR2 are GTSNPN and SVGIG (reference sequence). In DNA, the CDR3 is TGTGCCTGGAGTCCCGGACAGGGTTACAGCTACACCTTC. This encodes CAWSPGQGYSYTF. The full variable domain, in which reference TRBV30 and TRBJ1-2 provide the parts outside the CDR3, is SQTIHQWPATLVQPVGSPLSLECTVEGTSNPNLYWYRQAAGRGLQLLFYSVGIGQISSEVPQNLSASRPQDRQFILSSKKLLLSDSGFYLCAWSPGQGYSYTFGSGTRLTVV.

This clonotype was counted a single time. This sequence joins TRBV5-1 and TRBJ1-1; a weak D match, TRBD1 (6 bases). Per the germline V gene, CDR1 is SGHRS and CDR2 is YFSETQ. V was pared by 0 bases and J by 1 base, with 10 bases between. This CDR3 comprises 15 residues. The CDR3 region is CASSLAGQPNTEAFF. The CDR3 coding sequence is TGCGCCAGCAGCTTGGCCGGACAGCCGAACACTGAAGCTTTCTTT.

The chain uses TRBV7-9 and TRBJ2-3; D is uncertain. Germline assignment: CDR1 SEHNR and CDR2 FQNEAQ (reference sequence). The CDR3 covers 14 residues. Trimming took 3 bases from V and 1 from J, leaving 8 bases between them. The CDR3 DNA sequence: TGTGCCAGCAGCTTCTCGAAGGGCACAGATACGCAGTATTTT. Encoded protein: CASSFSKGTDTQYF. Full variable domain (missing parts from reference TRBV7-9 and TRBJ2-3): DTGVSQNPRHKITKRGQNVTFRCDPISEHNRLYWYRQTLGQGPEFLTYFQNEAQLEKSRLLSDRFSAERPKGSFSTLEIQRTEQGDSAMYLCASSFSKGTDTQYFGPGTRLTVL.

For the CDR3, the DNA is TGCAGTGCTATCCGGCGGGACAGGGGGATCGAGCAGTACTTC. This sequence encodes CSAIRRDRGIEQYF. The J gene is TRBJ2-7, the V gene TRBV20-1; 11 bases match TRBD1. V lost 4 bases and J lost 6; bases outside the gene matches: 8. Germline V gene lookup returns CDR1 DFQATT and CDR2 SNEGSKA (reference sequence). This CDR3 has 14 residues.

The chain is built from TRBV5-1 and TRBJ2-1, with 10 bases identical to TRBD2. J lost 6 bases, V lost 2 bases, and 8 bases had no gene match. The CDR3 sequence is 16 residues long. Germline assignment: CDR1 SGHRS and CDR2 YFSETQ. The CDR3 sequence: CASSFFLAGVSNEQFF. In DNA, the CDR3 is TGCGCCAGCAGCTTCTTTCTAGCGGGGGTATCCAATGAGCAGTTCTTC.

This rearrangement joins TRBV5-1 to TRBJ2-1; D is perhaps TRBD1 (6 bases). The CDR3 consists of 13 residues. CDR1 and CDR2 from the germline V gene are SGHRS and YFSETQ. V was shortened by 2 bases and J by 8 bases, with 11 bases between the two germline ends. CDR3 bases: TGCGCCAGCAGCTTACAGGGTGGAGATGAGCAGTTCTTC. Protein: CASSLQGGDEQFF.

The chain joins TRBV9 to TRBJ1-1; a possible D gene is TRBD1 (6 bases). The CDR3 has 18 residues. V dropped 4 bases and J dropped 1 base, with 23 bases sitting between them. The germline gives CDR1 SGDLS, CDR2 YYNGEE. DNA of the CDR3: TGTGCCAGCAGCTCACCGAACACCAGGGGTTTAGGGAACACTGAAGCTTTCTTT. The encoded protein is CASSSPNTRGLGNTEAFF.

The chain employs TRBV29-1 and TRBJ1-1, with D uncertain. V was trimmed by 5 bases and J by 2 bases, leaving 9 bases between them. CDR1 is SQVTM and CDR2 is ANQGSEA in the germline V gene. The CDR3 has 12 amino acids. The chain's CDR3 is CSVRHENTEAFF. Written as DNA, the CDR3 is TGCAGCGTTAGACATGAAAACACTGAAGCTTTCTTT.